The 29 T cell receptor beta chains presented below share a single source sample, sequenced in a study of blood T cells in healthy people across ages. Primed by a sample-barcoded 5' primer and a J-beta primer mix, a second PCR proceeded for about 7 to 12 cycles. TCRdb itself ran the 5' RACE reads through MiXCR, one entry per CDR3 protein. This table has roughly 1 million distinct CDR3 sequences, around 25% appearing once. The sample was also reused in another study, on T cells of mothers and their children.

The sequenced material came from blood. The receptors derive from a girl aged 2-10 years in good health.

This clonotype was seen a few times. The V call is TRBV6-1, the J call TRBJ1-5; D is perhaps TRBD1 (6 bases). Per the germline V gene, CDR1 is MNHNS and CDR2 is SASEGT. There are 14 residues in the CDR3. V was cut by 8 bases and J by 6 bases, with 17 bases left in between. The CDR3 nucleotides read TGTGCCAGCTGTTGTTCCCGCAGGGGTCAGCCCCAGCATTTT. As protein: CASCCSRRGQPQHF.

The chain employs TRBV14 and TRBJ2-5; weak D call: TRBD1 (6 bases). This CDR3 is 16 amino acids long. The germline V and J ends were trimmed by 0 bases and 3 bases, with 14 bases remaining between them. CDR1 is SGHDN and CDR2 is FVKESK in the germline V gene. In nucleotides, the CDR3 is TGTGCCAGCAGCCAAGATCTCACAGGGATTGAAGAGACCCAGTACTTC. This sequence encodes CASSQDLTGIEETQYF.

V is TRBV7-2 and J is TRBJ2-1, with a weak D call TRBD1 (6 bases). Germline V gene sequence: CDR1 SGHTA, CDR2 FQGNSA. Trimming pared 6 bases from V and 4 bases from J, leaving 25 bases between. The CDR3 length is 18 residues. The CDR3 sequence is CASSPRLTGWEFYNEQFF. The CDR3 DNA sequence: TGTGCCAGCAGTCCACGTTTAACAGGGTGGGAATTTTACAATGAGCAGTTCTTC.

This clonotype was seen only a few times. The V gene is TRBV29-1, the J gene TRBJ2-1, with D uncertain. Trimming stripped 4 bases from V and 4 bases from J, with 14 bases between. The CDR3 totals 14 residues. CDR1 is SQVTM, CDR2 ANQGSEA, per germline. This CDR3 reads CSVGGVESYNEQFF. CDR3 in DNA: TGCAGCGTTGGCGGAGTCGAATCGTACAATGAGCAGTTCTTC.

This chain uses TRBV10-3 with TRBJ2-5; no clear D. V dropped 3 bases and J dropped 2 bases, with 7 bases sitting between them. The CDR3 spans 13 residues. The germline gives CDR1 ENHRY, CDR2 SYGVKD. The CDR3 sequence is CAISDGPQETQYF. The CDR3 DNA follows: TGTGCCATCAGTGACGGCCCTCAAGAGACCCAGTACTTC.

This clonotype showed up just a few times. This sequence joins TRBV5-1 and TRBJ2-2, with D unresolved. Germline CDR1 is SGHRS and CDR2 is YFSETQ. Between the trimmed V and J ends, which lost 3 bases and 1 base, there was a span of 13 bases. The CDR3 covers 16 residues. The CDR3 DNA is TGCGCCAGCAGCTCATTAGTAGGGATGAACACCGGGGAGCTGTTTTTT. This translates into CASSSLVGMNTGELFF.

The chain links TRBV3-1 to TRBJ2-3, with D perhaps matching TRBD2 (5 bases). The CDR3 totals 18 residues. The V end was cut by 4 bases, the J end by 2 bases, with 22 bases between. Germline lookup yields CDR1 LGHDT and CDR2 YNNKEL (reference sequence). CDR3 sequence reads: CASSPLGPSPYLTDTQYF. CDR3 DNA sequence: TGTGCCAGCAGCCCCCTCGGGCCTAGCCCATACCTCACAGATACGCAGTATTTT.

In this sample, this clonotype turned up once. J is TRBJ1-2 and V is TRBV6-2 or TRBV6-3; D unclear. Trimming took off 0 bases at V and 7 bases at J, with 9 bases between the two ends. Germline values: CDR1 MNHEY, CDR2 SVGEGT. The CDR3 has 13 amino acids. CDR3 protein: CASSYSQVVGYTF. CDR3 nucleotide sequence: TGTGCCAGCAGTTACTCGCAAGTCGTTGGCTACACCTTC.

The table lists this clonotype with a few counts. CDR3 in DNA: TGTGCCAGCAGCCAAGATGTTCAGGTCCGGATACGAACCCAGTACTTC. It codes for CASSQDVQVRIRTQYF. J is TRBJ2-1 and V is TRBV3-1; no reliable D call. Matching the DNA end better, TRBJ2-5 makes the J call doubtful. This CDR3 has 16 amino acids. The germline V gene encodes CDR1 LGHDT and CDR2 YNNKEL (reference sequence).

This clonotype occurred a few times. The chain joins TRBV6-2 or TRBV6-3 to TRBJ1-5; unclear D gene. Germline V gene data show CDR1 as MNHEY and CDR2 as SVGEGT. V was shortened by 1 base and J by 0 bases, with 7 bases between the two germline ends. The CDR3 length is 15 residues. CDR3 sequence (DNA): TGTGCCAGCAGTTACTTAGAATATAGCAATCAGCCCCAGCATTTT. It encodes CASSYLEYSNQPQHF.

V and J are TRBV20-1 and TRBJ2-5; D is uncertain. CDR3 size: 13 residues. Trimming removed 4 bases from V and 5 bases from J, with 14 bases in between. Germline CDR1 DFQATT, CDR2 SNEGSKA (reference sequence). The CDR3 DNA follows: TGCAGTGCTACCTCAGGCCTCCTTGAGACCCAGTACTTC. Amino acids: CSATSGLLETQYF.

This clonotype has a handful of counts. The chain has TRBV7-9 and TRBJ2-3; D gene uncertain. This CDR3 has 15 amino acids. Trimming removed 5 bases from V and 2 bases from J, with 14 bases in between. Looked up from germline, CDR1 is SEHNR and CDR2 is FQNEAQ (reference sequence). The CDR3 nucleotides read TGTGCCAGCAGCCCATGGCCCGGAGACACAGATACGCAGTATTTT. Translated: CASSPWPGDTDTQYF.

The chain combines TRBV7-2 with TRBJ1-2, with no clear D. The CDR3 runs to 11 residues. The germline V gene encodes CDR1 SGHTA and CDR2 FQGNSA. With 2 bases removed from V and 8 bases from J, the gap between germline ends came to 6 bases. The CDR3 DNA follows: TGTGCCAGCAGCTTATTAAAGGGCTACACCTTC. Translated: CASSLLKGYTF.

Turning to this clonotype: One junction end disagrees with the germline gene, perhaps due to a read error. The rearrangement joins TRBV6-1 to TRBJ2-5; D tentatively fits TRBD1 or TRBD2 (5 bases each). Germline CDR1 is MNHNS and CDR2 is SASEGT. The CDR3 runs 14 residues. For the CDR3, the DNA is TGTGCCAGCAGTCGGGACCTTTATCAAGAGATCCAGTACTTC. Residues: CASSRDLYQEIQYF.

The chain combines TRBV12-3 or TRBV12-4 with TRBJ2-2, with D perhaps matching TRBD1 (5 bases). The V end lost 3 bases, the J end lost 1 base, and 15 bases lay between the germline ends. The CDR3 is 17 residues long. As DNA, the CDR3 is TGTGCCAGCAGTTTTTTTCTCACGACAGAGAACACCGGGGAGCTGTTTTTT. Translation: CASSFFLTTENTGELFF.

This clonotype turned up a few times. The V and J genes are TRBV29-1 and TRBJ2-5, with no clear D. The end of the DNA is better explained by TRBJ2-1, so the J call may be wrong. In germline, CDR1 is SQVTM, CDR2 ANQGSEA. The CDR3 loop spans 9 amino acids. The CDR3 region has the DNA TGCAGCGCCGGAAATGAGCAGTTCTTC. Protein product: CSAGNEQFF.

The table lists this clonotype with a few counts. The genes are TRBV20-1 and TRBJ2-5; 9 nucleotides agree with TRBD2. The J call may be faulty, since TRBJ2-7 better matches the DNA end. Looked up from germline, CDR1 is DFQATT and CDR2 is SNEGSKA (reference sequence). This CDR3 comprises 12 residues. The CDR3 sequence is CSARIAGVEQYF. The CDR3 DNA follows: TGCAGTGCTCGTATAGCGGGGGTCGAGCAGTACTTC.

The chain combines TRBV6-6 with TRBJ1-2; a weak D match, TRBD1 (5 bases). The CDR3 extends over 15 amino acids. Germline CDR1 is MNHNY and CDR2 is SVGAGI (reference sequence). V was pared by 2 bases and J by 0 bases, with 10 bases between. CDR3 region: CASSYDRLANYGYTF. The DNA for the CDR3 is TGTGCCAGCAGTTACGACAGATTAGCTAACTATGGCTACACCTTC.

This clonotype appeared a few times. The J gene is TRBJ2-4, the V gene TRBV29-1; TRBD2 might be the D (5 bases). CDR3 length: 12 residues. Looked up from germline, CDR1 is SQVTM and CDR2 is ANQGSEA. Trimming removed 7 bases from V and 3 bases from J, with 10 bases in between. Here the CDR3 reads CSASGIKNIQYF. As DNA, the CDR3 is TGCAGCGCCTCGGGGATCAAAAACATTCAGTACTTC.

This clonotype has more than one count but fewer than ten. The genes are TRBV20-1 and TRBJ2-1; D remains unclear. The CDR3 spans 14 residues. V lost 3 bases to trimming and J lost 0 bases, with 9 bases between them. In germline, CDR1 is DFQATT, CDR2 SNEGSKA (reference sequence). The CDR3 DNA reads TGCAGTGCTAGTTTACATGGCTCCTACAATGAGCAGTTCTTC. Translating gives CSASLHGSYNEQFF.

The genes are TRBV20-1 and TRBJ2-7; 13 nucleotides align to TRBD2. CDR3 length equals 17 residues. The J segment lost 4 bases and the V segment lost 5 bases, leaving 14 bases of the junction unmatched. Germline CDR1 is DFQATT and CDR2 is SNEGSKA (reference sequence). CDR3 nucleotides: TGCAGTGCTCCGGGACTAGCGGGAACTAAGCACCGTTACGAGCAGTACTTC. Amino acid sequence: CSAPGLAGTKHRYEQYF.

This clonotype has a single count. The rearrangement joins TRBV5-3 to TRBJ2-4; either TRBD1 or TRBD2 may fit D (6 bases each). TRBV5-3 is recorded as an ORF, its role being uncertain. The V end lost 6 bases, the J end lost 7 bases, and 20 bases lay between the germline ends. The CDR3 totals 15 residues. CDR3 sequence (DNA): TGTGCCAGAACTGATGTGGGGGGCGCCCCGAACATTCAGTACTTC. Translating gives CARTDVGGAPNIQYF.

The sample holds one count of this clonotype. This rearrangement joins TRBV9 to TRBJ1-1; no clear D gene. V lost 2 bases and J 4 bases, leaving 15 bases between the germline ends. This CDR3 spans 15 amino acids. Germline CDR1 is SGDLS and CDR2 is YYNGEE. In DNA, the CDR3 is TGTGCCAGCAGCGTTGGAAGTCTCGGTGGCACTGAAGCTTTCTTT. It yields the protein CASSVGSLGGTEAFF.

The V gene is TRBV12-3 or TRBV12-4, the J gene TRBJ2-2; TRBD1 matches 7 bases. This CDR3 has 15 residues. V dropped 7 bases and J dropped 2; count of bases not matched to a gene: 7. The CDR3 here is CASTPGQSNTGELFF. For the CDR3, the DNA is TGTGCCAGCACCCCGGGACAGTCAAACACCGGGGAGCTGTTTTTT.

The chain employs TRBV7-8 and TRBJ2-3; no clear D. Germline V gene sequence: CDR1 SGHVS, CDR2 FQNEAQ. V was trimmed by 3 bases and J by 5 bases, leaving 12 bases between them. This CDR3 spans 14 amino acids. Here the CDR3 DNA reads TGTGCCAGCAGCTTGGGTGACCGCGGAGATACGCAGTATTTT. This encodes CASSLGDRGDTQYF.

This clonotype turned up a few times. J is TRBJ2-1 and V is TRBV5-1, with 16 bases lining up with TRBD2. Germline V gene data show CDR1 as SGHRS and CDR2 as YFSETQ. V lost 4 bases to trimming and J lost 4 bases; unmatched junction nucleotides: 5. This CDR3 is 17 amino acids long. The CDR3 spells CASSMGLAGGQYNEQFF. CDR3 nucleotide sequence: TGCGCCAGCAGCATGGGACTAGCGGGAGGGCAGTACAATGAGCAGTTCTTC.

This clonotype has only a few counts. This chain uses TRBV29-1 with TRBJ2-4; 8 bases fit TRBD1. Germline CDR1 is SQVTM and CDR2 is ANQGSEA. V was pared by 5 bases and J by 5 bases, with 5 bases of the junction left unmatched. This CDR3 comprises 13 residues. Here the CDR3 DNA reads TGCAGCGTTTTACAGGGGGGAGAAAACATTCAGTACTTC. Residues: CSVLQGGENIQYF.

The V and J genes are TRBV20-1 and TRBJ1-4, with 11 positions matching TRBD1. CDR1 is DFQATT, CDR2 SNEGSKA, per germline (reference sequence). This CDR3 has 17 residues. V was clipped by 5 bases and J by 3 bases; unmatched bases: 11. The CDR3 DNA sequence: TGCAGTGCTTGGACAGGGGGCGCATTTGAATCTAATGAAAAACTGTTTTTT. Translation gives CSAWTGGAFESNEKLFF.

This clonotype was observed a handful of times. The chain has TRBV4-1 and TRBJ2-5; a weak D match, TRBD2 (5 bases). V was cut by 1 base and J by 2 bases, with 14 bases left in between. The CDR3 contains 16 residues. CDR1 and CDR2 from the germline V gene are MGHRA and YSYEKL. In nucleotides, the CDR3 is TGCGCCAGCAGCCAAGCGGGCGGACTGTTACAAGAGACCCAGTACTTC. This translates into CASSQAGGLLQETQYF.